This record covers a single TCR beta chain. This sample is part of a study of shared clonotypes between healthy human individuals. The CDR3 runs 15 residues. Trimming removed 5 bases from V and 2 bases from J; junction bases left unmatched: 9. CDR1 is SGHRS, CDR2 YFSETQ, per germline. Repertoires were generated with immunoSEQ multiplex PCR, while TCRdb's copy carries only in-frame clones and drops some. The sample has over a million clones, approximately 78% seen once. The J gene is TRBJ1-2, the V gene TRBV5-1, with 7 bases aligning to TRBD1. Sample: memory CD4+ T cells from PBMCs. The subset is: CD45RA-negative fraction. This TCR came from a man aged 18 to 30 in good health. Some clones in this sample may be carry-over from other donors' samples. CDR3 in amino acids: CASRPAGQRNYGYTF. As DNA, the CDR3 is TGCGCCAGCAGGCCCGCGGGACAGAGAAACTATGGCTACACCTTC.